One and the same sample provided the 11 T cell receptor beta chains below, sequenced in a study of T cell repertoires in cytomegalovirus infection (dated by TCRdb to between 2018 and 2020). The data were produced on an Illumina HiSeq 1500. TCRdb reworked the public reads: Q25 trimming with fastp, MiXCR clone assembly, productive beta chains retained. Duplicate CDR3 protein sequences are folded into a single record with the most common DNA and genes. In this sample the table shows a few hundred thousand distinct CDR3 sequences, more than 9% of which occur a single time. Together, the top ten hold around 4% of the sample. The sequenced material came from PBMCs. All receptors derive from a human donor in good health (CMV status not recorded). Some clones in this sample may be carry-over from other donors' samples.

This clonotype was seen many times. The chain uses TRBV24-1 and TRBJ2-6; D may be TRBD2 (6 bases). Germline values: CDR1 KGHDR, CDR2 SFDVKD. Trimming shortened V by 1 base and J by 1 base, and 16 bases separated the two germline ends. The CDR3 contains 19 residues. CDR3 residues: CATSDFLASHKSGANVLTF. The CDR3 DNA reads TGTGCCACCAGTGATTTCCTAGCGTCGCATAAATCTGGGGCCAACGTCCTGACTTTC.

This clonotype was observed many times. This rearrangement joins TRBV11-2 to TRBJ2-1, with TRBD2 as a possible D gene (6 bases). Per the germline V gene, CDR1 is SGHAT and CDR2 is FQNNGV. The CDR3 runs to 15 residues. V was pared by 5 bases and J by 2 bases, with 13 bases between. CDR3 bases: TGTGCCAGCAGCCACCGGGACTGGACCTACAATGAGCAGTTCTTC. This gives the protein CASSHRDWTYNEQFF.

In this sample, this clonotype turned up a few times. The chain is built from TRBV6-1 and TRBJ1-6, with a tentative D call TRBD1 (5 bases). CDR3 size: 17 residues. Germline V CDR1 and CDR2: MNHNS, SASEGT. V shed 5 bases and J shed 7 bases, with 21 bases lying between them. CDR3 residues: CASSFYKGVAVNSPLHF. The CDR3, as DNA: TGTGCCAGCAGTTTCTATAAAGGGGTAGCCGTGAATTCACCCCTCCACTTT.

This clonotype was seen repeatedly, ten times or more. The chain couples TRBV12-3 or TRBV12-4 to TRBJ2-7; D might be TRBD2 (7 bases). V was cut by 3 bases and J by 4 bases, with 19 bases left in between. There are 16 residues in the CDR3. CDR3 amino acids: CASSLRPGGGAYEQYF. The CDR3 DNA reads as TGTGCCAGCAGTTTGCGTCCCGGAGGGGGGGCTTACGAGCAGTACTTC.

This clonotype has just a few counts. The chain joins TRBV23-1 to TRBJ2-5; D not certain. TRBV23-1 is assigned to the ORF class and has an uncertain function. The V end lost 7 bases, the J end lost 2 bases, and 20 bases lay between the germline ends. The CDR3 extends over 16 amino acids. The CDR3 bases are TGCGCCAGCACCCGAAGGAAGGGTAGCCAACAAGAGACCCAGTACTTC. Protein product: CASTRRKGSQQETQYF.

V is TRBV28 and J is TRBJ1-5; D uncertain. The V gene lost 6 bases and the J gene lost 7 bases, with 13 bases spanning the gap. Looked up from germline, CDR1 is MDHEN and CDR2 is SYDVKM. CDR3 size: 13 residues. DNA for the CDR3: TGTGCCAGCAGAGGGCCTCCGGACCAGCCCCAGCATTTT. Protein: CASRGPPDQPQHF.

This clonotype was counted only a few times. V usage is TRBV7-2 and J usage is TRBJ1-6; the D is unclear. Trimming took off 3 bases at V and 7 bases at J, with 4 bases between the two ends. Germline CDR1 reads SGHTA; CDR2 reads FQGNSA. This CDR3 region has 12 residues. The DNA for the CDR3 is TGTGCCAGCAGCTTGTGGAATTCACCCCTCCACTTT. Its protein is CASSLWNSPLHF.

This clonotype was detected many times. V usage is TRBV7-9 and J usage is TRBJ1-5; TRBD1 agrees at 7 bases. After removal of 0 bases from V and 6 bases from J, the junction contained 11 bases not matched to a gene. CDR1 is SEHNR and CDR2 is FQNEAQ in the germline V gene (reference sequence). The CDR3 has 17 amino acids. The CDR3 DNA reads TGTGCCAGCAGCTTAGCCCGGGTCCAGGGGGACGGTCAGCCCCAGCATTTT. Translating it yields CASSLARVQGDGQPQHF.

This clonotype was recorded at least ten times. The chain's CDR3 is CASSSRRTSSYEQYF. CDR3 in DNA: TGTGCCAGCAGTTCGCGCAGGACGAGCTCCTACGAGCAGTACTTC. The V and J genes are TRBV6-2 or TRBV6-3 and TRBJ2-7; D remains ambiguous. The CDR3 covers 15 residues. In germline, CDR1 is MNHEY, CDR2 SVGEGT. The V and J ends lost 4 bases and 0 bases respectively, with 13 bases between them.

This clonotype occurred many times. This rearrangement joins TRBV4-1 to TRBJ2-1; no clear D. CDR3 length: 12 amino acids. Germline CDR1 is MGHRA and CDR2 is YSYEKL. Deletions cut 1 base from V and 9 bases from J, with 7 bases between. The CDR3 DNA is TGCGCCAGCAGCCAAGGGATTAGTGAGCAGTTCTTC. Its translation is CASSQGISEQFF.

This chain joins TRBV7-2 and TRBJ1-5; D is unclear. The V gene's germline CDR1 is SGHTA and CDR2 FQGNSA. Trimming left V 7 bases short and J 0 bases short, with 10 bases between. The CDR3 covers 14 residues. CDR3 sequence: CASTEVSSNQPQHF. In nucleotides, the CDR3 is TGTGCCAGCACCGAAGTTTCTAGCAATCAGCCCCAGCATTTT.